The 27 T cell receptor beta chains presented below share a single source sample, sequenced in a study of blood T cell repertoires in COVID-19. Profiling relied on immunoSEQ multiplex PCR, and the TCRdb table lists in-frame clones only, not all of them. The sample includes approximately 190,000 clones, 70% to 90% of them seen just once. Sequenced material: peripheral blood. These receptor sequences come from a man aged 55 to 70 with active or convalescent COVID-19.

This chain uses TRBV2 with TRBJ2-3, with D perhaps matching TRBD2 (7 bases). The germline gives CDR1 SNHLY, CDR2 FYNNEI. The CDR3 has 15 amino acids. Trimming removed 6 bases at V and 6 bases at J, with 19 bases between. The CDR3 protein is CASSPLGGGSDTQYF. CDR3 nucleotides: TGTGCCAGCAGCCCCTTGGGGGGGGGCTCGGATACGCAGTATTTT.

On this clone: The sample holds other DNA sequences that translate to the same CDR3. The chain combines TRBV19 with TRBJ1-5, with 7 bases that match TRBD1. J was trimmed by 4 bases and V by 3 bases; bases with no gene match: 3. The CDR3 is made up of 14 amino acids. Germline V gene data show CDR1 as LNHDA and CDR2 as SQIVND (reference sequence). The CDR3 loop is CASSITGVNQPQHF. DNA of the CDR3: TGTGCCAGTAGTATTACAGGGGTGAATCAGCCCCAGCATTTT.

The chain combines TRBV5-5 with TRBJ1-5, with 7 bases lining up with TRBD1. Looked up from germline, CDR1 is SGHKS and CDR2 is YYEKEE (reference sequence). The V segment lost 0 bases and the J segment 2 bases; nucleotides outside the gene matches: 2. The CDR3 runs to 15 residues. The CDR3 DNA is TGTGCCAGCAGCTTGGGGCAGGGGGGCAATCAGCCCCAGCATTTT. Its protein is CASSLGQGGNQPQHF.

The chain couples TRBV9 to TRBJ2-3; TRBD2 matches 14 bases. The germline V gene encodes CDR1 SGDLS and CDR2 YYNGEE. Trimming took 3 bases from V and 6 from J; bases not matched to a gene: 3. This CDR3 has 15 amino acids. The CDR3 region has the DNA TGTGCCAGCAGCGGAAGGACTAGCGGGGGGGATACGCAGTATTTT. Its protein is CASSGRTSGGDTQYF.

Only a few counts were recorded for this clone. The gene calls are TRBV5-1 and TRBJ1-1; possibly TRBD1 for D (5 bases). The V and J ends lost 2 bases and 5 bases respectively, with 10 bases between them. This CDR3 is built from 13 residues. Germline values: CDR1 SGHRS, CDR2 YFSETQ. In DNA, the CDR3 is TGCGCCAGCAGCTTTTCACAGGCGACTGAAGCTTTCTTT. Residues: CASSFSQATEAFF.

CDR3 loop: CASSLDTGLNQPQHF. The CDR3 coding sequence is TGCGCCAGCAGCTTGGATACCGGACTGAATCAGCCCCAGCATTTT. This chain connects TRBV5-1 to TRBJ1-5, with D unclear. V dropped 0 bases and J dropped 4 bases, with 11 bases sitting between them. CDR3 length equals 15 residues. Looked up from germline, CDR1 is SGHRS and CDR2 is YFSETQ. Full variable domain (rest looked up from reference TRBV5-1 and TRBJ1-5): KAGVTQTPRYLIKTRGQQVTLSCSPISGHRSVSWYQQTPGQGLQFLFEYFSETQRNKGNFPGRFSGRQFSNSRSEMNVSTLELGDSALYLCASSLDTGLNQPQHFGDGTRLSIL.

This chain connects TRBV5-4 to TRBJ1-2; D gene unclear. The CDR3 extends over 15 amino acids. Germline CDR1 is SGHNT and CDR2 is YYREEE (reference sequence). Trimming pared 0 bases from V and 3 bases from J, leaving 12 bases between. The CDR3 nucleotides are TGTGCCAGCAGCTTGGGGAGGGTAGGAGACTATGGCTACACCTTC. Translated: CASSLGRVGDYGYTF.

The chain recombines TRBV7-9 with TRBJ2-7, with D possibly being TRBD2 (6 bases). With 5 bases removed from V and 11 bases from J, the gap between germline ends came to 16 bases. The CDR3 totals 12 residues. From germline, CDR1 is SEHNR and CDR2 FQNEAQ (reference sequence). CDR3: CASSHQEAGKYF. The CDR3 DNA reads as TGTGCCAGCAGCCACCAAGAAGCGGGCAAGTACTTC.

The chain recombines TRBV5-1 with TRBJ1-2; 9 positions match TRBD1. CDR1 and CDR2 from the germline V gene are SGHRS and YFSETQ. CDR3 size: 16 residues. V lost 0 bases and J lost 6; bases outside the gene matches: 9. Here the CDR3 DNA reads TGCGCCAGCAGCTTGGTGGGGGGACAGGGCGAGAATGGCTACACCTTC. Translation: CASSLVGGQGENGYTF. Filled out from reference TRBV5-1 and TRBJ1-2, the complete variable domain reads KAGVTQTPRYLIKTRGQQVTLSCSPISGHRSVSWYQQTPGQGLQFLFEYFSETQRNKGNFPGRFSGRQFSNSRSEMNVSTLELGDSALYLCASSLVGGQGENGYTFGSGTRLTVV.

This chain joins TRBV18 and TRBJ1-1, with D possibly being TRBD1 (6 bases). The V end was cut by 3 bases, the J end by 1 base, with 15 bases between. Germline lookup yields CDR1 KGHSH and CDR2 LQKENI. CDR3 length: 16 residues. The CDR3 DNA follows: TGTGCCAGCTCACCCCCTGTGCAGGGGACGAACACTGAAGCTTTCTTT. It specifies CASSPPVQGTNTEAFF.

V usage is TRBV5-1 and J usage is TRBJ1-1; D gene ambiguous. CDR1 SGHRS and CDR2 YFSETQ come from the germline V gene. With 0 bases removed from V and 8 bases from J, the gap between germline ends came to 14 bases. The CDR3 covers 14 residues. The chain's CDR3 is CASSLVEASGEAFF. The CDR3 nucleotides read TGCGCCAGCAGCTTGGTAGAGGCCTCGGGGGAAGCTTTCTTT.

The genes are TRBV10-3 and TRBJ2-2, with 11 bases that match TRBD2. The CDR3 sequence is 14 residues long. The junction had 0 bases not matched to a gene; V was cut back by 6 bases and J by 3 bases. CDR1 is ENHRY, CDR2 SYGVKD, per germline. CDR3 sequence (DNA): TGTGCCATCAGGGGACTAGCGGACACCGGGGAGCTGTTTTTT. Its translation is CAIRGLADTGELFF.

The chain employs TRBV3-1 (or the pseudogene TRBV3-2) and TRBJ1-6; 7 nucleotides match TRBD1. V lost 2 bases, J lost 9 bases, and 7 bases stayed unmatched. The CDR3 spans 15 residues. From germline, CDR1 is LGHDT and CDR2 YNNKEL (reference sequence). In DNA, the CDR3 is TGTGCCAGCAGCCAATACACAGGGGTAGGTTCACCCCTCCACTTT. It yields the protein CASSQYTGVGSPLHF.

V gene TRBV28 combines with J gene TRBJ1-6, with 9 bases aligning to TRBD1. Germline trimming cut 8 bases from V and 10 bases from J; bases unmatched to any gene: 12. The CDR3 covers 15 residues. Germline V gives CDR1 MDHEN, CDR2 SYDVKM. CDR3 sequence reads: CASSTPGTGISPLHF. For the CDR3, the DNA is TGTGCCAGCTCTACCCCCGGGACAGGGATCTCACCCCTCCACTTT.

This chain connects TRBV12-3 or TRBV12-4 to TRBJ1-2; TRBD1 matches at 7 bases. This CDR3 contains 13 residues. Trimming took 6 bases from V and 8 from J; bases not matched to a gene: 9. For the CDR3, the DNA is TGTGCCAGCAGCACCGACAGGGAGTGGGGCTACACCTTC. Amino acids: CASSTDREWGYTF.

The V call is TRBV7-3, the J call TRBJ2-6, with 7 bases matching TRBD1. This CDR3 contains 19 residues. Losses at the gene ends were 6 bases for V and 0 bases for J; bases not matched to a gene: 14. Germline V lookup: CDR1 SGHTA, CDR2 FQGTGA. CDR3 nucleotides: TGTGCCAGCAGTCCCAATTACAGGGGAGCTTCCTCTGGGGCCAACGTCCTGACTTTC. Its translation is CASSPNYRGASSGANVLTF.

The chain links TRBV5-1 to TRBJ2-1, with TRBD2 matching 8 bases. Germline V gives CDR1 SGHRS, CDR2 YFSETQ. Germline trimming cut 0 bases from V and 12 bases from J; bases unmatched to any gene: 14. CDR3 length: 16 amino acids. The CDR3 protein is CASSLGGGTRPPVQFF. CDR3 nucleotides: TGCGCCAGCAGCTTGGGGGGCGGGACTAGACCACCAGTGCAGTTCTTC.

The chain combines TRBV7-9 with TRBJ1-2; TRBD1 might be the D (6 bases). The CDR3 spans 15 residues. The ends were cut back, 4 bases at V and 2 bases at J, with 14 bases in the middle. The germline CDR1 and CDR2 sequences are SEHNR and FQNEAQ (reference sequence). The CDR3, as DNA: TGTGCCAGCAGCTCTCCGGGACACCAGAACTATGGCTACACCTTC. This codes for CASSSPGHQNYGYTF.

This rearrangement joins TRBV6-5 to TRBJ2-7; the match to TRBD2 covers 7 bases. This CDR3 spans 14 amino acids. V trimming: 0 bases; J trimming: 2 bases; junction bases outside the gene matches: 1. CDR1 is MNHEY, CDR2 SVGAGI, per germline. The CDR3 sequence is CASSYSGLTYEQYF. DNA for the CDR3: TGTGCCAGCAGTTACTCGGGACTAACCTACGAGCAGTACTTC.

The rearrangement joins TRBV5-1 to TRBJ2-7; the match to TRBD2 covers 7 bases. Per germline, CDR1 SGHRS and CDR2 YFSETQ. The CDR3 contains 15 residues. The V segment lost 3 bases and the J segment 2 bases; nucleotides outside the gene matches: 8. The CDR3 reads CASSWSGEGAYEQYF. The CDR3, as DNA: TGCGCCAGCAGCTGGAGCGGGGAGGGCGCCTACGAGCAGTACTTC. Based on the CDR3 plus reference TRBV5-1 and TRBJ2-7, the full variable domain is KAGVTQTPRYLIKTRGQQVTLSCSPISGHRSVSWYQQTPGQGLQFLFEYFSETQRNKGNFPGRFSGRQFSNSRSEMNVSTLELGDSALYLCASSWSGEGAYEQYFGPGTRLTVT.

The chain recombines TRBV4-1 with TRBJ1-4; TRBD1 matches at 8 bases. CDR3 size: 13 residues. Trimming removed 1 base from V and 12 bases from J; junction bases left unmatched: 4. Germline assignment: CDR1 MGHRA and CDR2 YSYEKL. CDR3 sequence reads: CASSQGLQGELFF. CDR3 bases: TGCGCCAGCAGCCAAGGTCTACAGGGGGAACTGTTTTTT.

The chain links TRBV9 to TRBJ2-2; D may be TRBD1 (7 bases). The germline V and J ends were trimmed by 0 bases and 5 bases, with 17 bases remaining between them. The CDR3 has 17 residues. The germline gives CDR1 SGDLS, CDR2 YYNGEE. The CDR3 region has the DNA TGTGCCAGCAGCGTAGGTTTGGACAGGAGGGGAACCGGGGAGCTGTTTTTT. Its protein product is CASSVGLDRRGTGELFF.

This chain joins TRBV24-1 and TRBJ2-7; 8 nucleotides match TRBD1. V dropped 3 bases and J dropped 2; count of bases not matched to a gene: 5. From germline, CDR1 is KGHDR and CDR2 SFDVKD. This CDR3 is built from 15 residues. In nucleotides, the CDR3 is TGTGCCACCAGTGATCCCGGGACAGGCGCCTACGAGCAGTACTTC. Translated: CATSDPGTGAYEQYF.

CDR3 DNA: TGTGCCAGCAGCTTAGGGCGGGGGGGCCCAGAGACCCAGTACTTC. This codes for CASSLGRGGPETQYF. The chain employs TRBV7-9 and TRBJ2-5, with 9 bases matching TRBD2. There are 15 residues in the CDR3. Germline assignment: CDR1 SEHNR and CDR2 FQNEAQ (reference sequence). V lost 1 base, J lost 4 bases, and 4 bases stayed unmatched.

V and J are TRBV19 and TRBJ1-3; D call uncertain. Per the germline V gene, CDR1 is LNHDA and CDR2 is SQIVND (reference sequence). This CDR3 has 17 amino acids. V lost 4 bases and J 2 bases, leaving 18 bases between the germline ends. In DNA form, the CDR3 reads TGTGCCAGTAGTAAACCCACTGAGGCCTTTACTGGAAACACCATATATTTT. This translates into CASSKPTEAFTGNTIYF.

The CDR3 bases are TGTGCCAGTTCTGCCTCCGAACCGGGACAGAGTGAAGCTTTCTTT. As protein: CASSASEPGQSEAFF. V and J are TRBV19 and TRBJ1-1; 7 bases align to TRBD1. With 8 bases clipped from V and 7 bases from J, the junction kept 16 bases outside the gene matches. Per the germline V gene, CDR1 is LNHDA and CDR2 is SQIVND (reference sequence). This CDR3 is 15 amino acids long.

V is TRBV12-3 or TRBV12-4 and J is TRBJ1-3; no clear D. Between the trimmed V and J ends, which lost 5 bases and 3 bases, there was a span of 5 bases. This CDR3 contains 12 residues. The CDR3, as DNA: TGTGCCAGCAGTAACTATGGAAACACCATATATTTT. Its protein is CASSNYGNTIYF.